This T cell receptor (beta chain) is from a study of response to subunit inactivated influenza vaccine. This clonotype was picked up a small number of times. As yet, its antigen is unknown. TCRdb reprocessed the RT-PCR reads with MiXCR, giving one entry per CDR3 protein. The data contain around 580,000 distinct CDR3 sequences, approximately 14% of them singletons. Whole-study findings and limits: The authors proposed limited new T cell recruitment per seasonal influenza vaccination.

V trimming: 2 bases; J trimming: 2 bases; junction bases outside the gene matches: 3. The CDR3 length is 16 residues. Germline values: CDR1 SGDLS, CDR2 YYNGEE. The TCR originated in a man aged 50 to 59 who received an inactivated influenza vaccine. The sample here was PBMCs from blood, taken roughly 12 days after vaccination. This chain uses TRBV9 with TRBJ2-3; 12 bases match TRBD2. The CDR3 loop reads CASSVGLAGHTDTQYF. The CDR3 DNA is TGTGCCAGCAGCGTTGGACTAGCGGGGCACACAGATACGCAGTATTTT.